These 14 T cell receptor beta chains were sequenced from one sample in a study of blood T cell repertoires in COVID-19. Repertoires were generated with immunoSEQ multiplex PCR, while TCRdb's copy carries only in-frame clones and drops some. Among about 58,000 clones, 85% to 90% were seen once, and the ten largest hold roughly 4.3%. Sequenced: peripheral blood. The receptor set was obtained from a man aged 35-49 years with active COVID-19.

The gene calls are TRBV5-1 and TRBJ1-1; D is possibly TRBD1 (6 bases). CDR3 size: 15 residues. V lost 4 bases, J lost 0 bases, and 13 bases lay in between. Germline CDR1 and CDR2: SGHRS and YFSETQ. DNA for the CDR3: TGCGCCAGCAGCCTGCAGGGGACCCTGAACACTGAAGCTTTCTTT. Encoded protein: CASSLQGTLNTEAFF.

This clone appeared once. The rearrangement uses TRBV6-5 and TRBJ2-7, with D possibly TRBD1 on 6 matching bases. This CDR3 comprises 13 residues. CDR1 and CDR2 (germline): MNHEY, SVGAGI. The germline V and J ends were trimmed by 6 bases and 4 bases, with 13 bases remaining between them. This CDR3 reads CASSPPQGYEQYF. The CDR3 DNA reads TGTGCCAGCAGCCCCCCACAGGGATACGAGCAGTACTTC.

The chain links TRBV2 to TRBJ1-5; 9 nucleotides align to TRBD1. V dropped 6 bases and J dropped 8; count of bases not matched to a gene: 17. The CDR3 totals 17 residues. Germline V gives CDR1 SNHLY, CDR2 FYNNEI. CDR3 loop: CASSPALGQGGGKPQHF. The CDR3 nucleotides are TGTGCCAGCAGCCCGGCCCTGGGACAGGGAGGGGGGAAGCCCCAGCATTTT.

The rearrangement links TRBV27 to TRBJ2-3; 7 bases map to TRBD2. The CDR3 loop spans 14 amino acids. The germline V gene encodes CDR1 MNHEY and CDR2 SMNVEV (reference sequence). V lost 3 bases, J lost 4 bases, and 4 bases stayed unmatched. CDR3 DNA: TGTGCCAGCAGTTTCGGGGGGAGACCAGATACGCAGTATTTT. Translation: CASSFGGRPDTQYF.

This clone showed up many times. The same CDR3 is also encoded by other DNA sequences in this sample. The chain links TRBV19 to TRBJ1-6, with no clear D. Germline CDR1 and CDR2: LNHDA and SQIVND (reference sequence). V was trimmed by 3 bases and J by 7 bases, leaving 10 bases between them. The CDR3 sequence is 14 residues long. The CDR3 region has the DNA TGTGCCAGTAGTATCAGAGGCCGGAATTCACCCCTCCACTTT. As protein: CASSIRGRNSPLHF.

This clone was recorded only once. This chain connects TRBV7-7 to TRBJ1-3, with a possible D match to TRBD1 (5 bases). The V gene's germline CDR1 is SSHAT and CDR2 FNYEAQ (reference sequence). This CDR3 has 17 amino acids. Trimming pared 2 bases from V and 2 bases from J, leaving 16 bases between. The CDR3 region is CASSLNEPGLAGNTIYF. Here the CDR3 DNA reads TGTGCCAGCAGCTTAAATGAGCCAGGGCTGGCTGGAAACACCATATATTTT.

This chain links TRBV2 with TRBJ2-2; D gene uncertain. The CDR3 extends over 14 amino acids. V dropped 3 bases and J dropped 1 base, with 6 bases sitting between them. CDR1 and CDR2 from the germline V gene are SNHLY and FYNNEI. Here the CDR3 DNA reads TGTGCCAGCAGTGAGACTGAGAACACCGGGGAGCTGTTTTTT. Its protein is CASSETENTGELFF.

This chain connects TRBV5-1 to TRBJ2-2; a possible D gene is TRBD2 (6 bases). CDR1 is SGHRS and CDR2 is YFSETQ in the germline V gene. With 6 bases removed from V and 1 base from J, the gap between germline ends came to 13 bases. CDR3 size: 15 residues. The CDR3 nucleotides read TGCGCCAGCACGGGGCAGGGAGGGAACACCGGGGAGCTGTTTTTT. Translation gives CASTGQGGNTGELFF. Full variable domain (remainder filled in from reference TRBV5-1 and TRBJ2-2): KAGVTQTPRYLIKTRGQQVTLSCSPISGHRSVSWYQQTPGQGLQFLFEYFSETQRNKGNFPGRFSGRQFSNSRSEMNVSTLELGDSALYLCASTGQGGNTGELFFGEGSRLTVL.

This clone is classed as medium-sized. The rearrangement joins TRBV28 to TRBJ2-7; the D is unclear. This CDR3 comprises 11 residues. In germline, CDR1 is MDHEN, CDR2 SYDVKM. V was trimmed by 3 bases and J by 7 bases, leaving 7 bases between them. CDR3 bases: TGTGCCAGCAGTTTCCATTTGGAGCAGTACTTC. This codes for CASSFHLEQYF.

This sequence joins TRBV10-3 and TRBJ1-4, with TRBD1 matching over 7 bases. V gave up 10 bases and J gave up 2 bases; unmatched junction bases: 4. The CDR3 consists of 13 residues. Germline V gives CDR1 ENHRY, CDR2 SYGVKD. In DNA form, the CDR3 reads TGTGCCACCCAAGGGGGCACTAATGAAAAACTGTTTTTT. Its protein is CATQGGTNEKLFF.

The chain carries TRBV10-1 and TRBJ2-1; weak D call: TRBD2 (6 bases). Trimming cost V 3 bases and J 7 bases, with 16 bases left between them. Germline CDR1 is WNHNN and CDR2 is SYGVQD (reference sequence). This CDR3 contains 15 residues. The CDR3 DNA reads as TGCGCCAGCAGTGAACCGGGAGTAAGTAGGAATGAGCAGTTCTTC. Its protein is CASSEPGVSRNEQFF.

The J gene is TRBJ1-1, the V gene TRBV7-3; a possible D gene is TRBD1 (6 bases). This CDR3 has 15 residues. Germline CDR1 SGHTA, CDR2 FQGTGA. Trimming pared 6 bases from V and 1 base from J, leaving 15 bases between. Here the CDR3 reads CASRVRGLENTEAFF. In nucleotides, the CDR3 is TGTGCCAGCAGGGTCAGGGGTTTGGAGAACACTGAAGCTTTCTTT.

This chain connects TRBV3-1 (or the pseudogene TRBV3-2) to TRBJ2-1; D may be TRBD2 (6 bases). The V end lost 6 bases, the J end lost 0 bases, and 15 bases lay between the germline ends. The germline gives CDR1 LGHDT, CDR2 YNNKEL (reference sequence). There are 16 residues in the CDR3. In DNA form, the CDR3 reads TGTGCCAGCAGAGAAGGGCTAGCGAGCTCCTACAATGAGCAGTTCTTC. Its protein is CASREGLASSYNEQFF.

The chain joins TRBV28 to TRBJ2-7, with TRBD2 matching 8 bases. The ends lost 3 bases at V and 3 bases at J; junction bases unmatched: 10. The germline V gene encodes CDR1 MDHEN and CDR2 SYDVKM. The CDR3 is 16 amino acids. The CDR3 sequence is CASSFSAGGRHYEQYF. The CDR3 DNA follows: TGTGCCAGCAGTTTTTCGGCGGGAGGTAGGCACTACGAGCAGTACTTC.